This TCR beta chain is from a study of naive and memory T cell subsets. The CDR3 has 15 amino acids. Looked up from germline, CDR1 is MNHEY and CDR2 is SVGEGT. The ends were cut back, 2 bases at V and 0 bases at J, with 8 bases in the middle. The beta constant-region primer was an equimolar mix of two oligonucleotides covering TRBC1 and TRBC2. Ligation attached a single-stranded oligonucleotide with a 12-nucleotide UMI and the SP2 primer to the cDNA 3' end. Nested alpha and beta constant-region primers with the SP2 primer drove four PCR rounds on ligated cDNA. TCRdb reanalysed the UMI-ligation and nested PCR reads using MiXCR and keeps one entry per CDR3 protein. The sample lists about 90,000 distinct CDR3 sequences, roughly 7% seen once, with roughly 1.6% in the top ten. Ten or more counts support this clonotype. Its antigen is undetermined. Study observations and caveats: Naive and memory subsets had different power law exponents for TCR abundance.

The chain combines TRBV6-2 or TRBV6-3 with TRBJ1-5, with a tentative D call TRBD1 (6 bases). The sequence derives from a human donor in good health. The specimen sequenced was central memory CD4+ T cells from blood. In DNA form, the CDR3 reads TGTGCCAGCAGTTACGGGGACAATAGCAATCAGCCCCAGCATTTT. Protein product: CASSYGDNSNQPQHF.